The 5 T cell receptor beta chains below were found in one sample sequenced in a study of blood T cell repertoires in COVID-19. Sequencing was performed with immunoSEQ multiplex PCR; in TCRdb, only in-frame clones are kept and a portion is missing. Among 120,000 to 150,000 clones listed, about 87% were seen once. Input material: peripheral blood. Every receptor here comes from a woman between 50 and 59 years old with acute or convalescent COVID-19.

The chain is built from TRBV5-1 and TRBJ2-3; 9 nucleotides align to TRBD1. This CDR3 spans 16 amino acids. After removal of 4 bases from V and 2 bases from J, the junction contained 8 bases not matched to a gene. CDR1 and CDR2 (germline): SGHRS, YFSETQ. CDR3 region: CASSAARDRDTDTQYF. DNA of the CDR3: TGCGCCAGCAGCGCCGCCCGGGACAGGGACACAGATACGCAGTATTTT.

This clone has more than one count but fewer than ten. This chain uses TRBV14 with TRBJ1-5; D call uncertain. This CDR3 region has 14 residues. The ends were cut back, 4 bases at V and 5 bases at J, with 12 bases in the middle. The germline CDR1 and CDR2 sequences are SGHDN and FVKESK. CDR3 region: CASSLVGRDQPQHF. The CDR3 region has the DNA TGTGCCAGCAGCCTTGTCGGGAGGGATCAGCCCCAGCATTTT.

The chain has TRBV24-1 and TRBJ1-5, with D possibly matching TRBD1 (5 bases). Looked up from germline, CDR1 is KGHDR and CDR2 is SFDVKD. Trimming left V 4 bases short and J 0 bases short, with 9 bases between. This CDR3 contains 15 residues. The CDR3 DNA is TGTGCCACCAGTGACCGGACACTTAGCAATCAGCCCCAGCATTTT. This gives the protein CATSDRTLSNQPQHF.

V gene TRBV5-1 combines with J gene TRBJ2-7; D ambiguous. V was pared by 4 bases and J by 3 bases, with 14 bases between. Germline values: CDR1 SGHRS, CDR2 YFSETQ. The CDR3 has 14 residues. For the CDR3, the DNA is TGCGCCAGCAGCCCCTTTTTAGATAACTACGAGCAGTACTTC. Translating gives CASSPFLDNYEQYF.

The rearrangement uses TRBV11-2 and TRBJ1-1, with D possibly matching TRBD1 (5 bases). V gave up 3 bases and J gave up 0 bases, with 14 bases separating them. Per germline, CDR1 SGHAT and CDR2 FQNNGV. CDR3 length: 16 amino acids. The CDR3 loop is CASSFWGVSMNTEAFF. Written as DNA, the CDR3 is TGTGCCAGCAGCTTTTGGGGGGTCTCTATGAACACTGAAGCTTTCTTT.